The T cell receptor beta chain described here comes from a study of T cells in Graves' hyperthyroidism and ophthalmopathy. The TCR beta CDR3 regions underwent amplification using RNA transcripts as the source. TCR CDR3 underwent first-round RT-PCR with the HTBI primer set. TCRdb re-called the multiplex PCR reads through MiXCR, storing one row per CDR3 protein. The table has fewer than 550,000 distinct CDR3 sequences, more than 15% seen once. This clonotype has ten or more counts. The CDR3 loop spans 13 amino acids. After removal of 4 bases from V and 2 bases from J, the junction contained 0 bases not matched to a gene. From germline, CDR1 is KGHSH and CDR2 LQKENI. Exclusion followed for patients with uncontrolled infection, other autoimmune disease, pregnancy or lactation.

The TCR sequence derives from a young woman with Graves' hyperthyroidism. This chain uses TRBV18 with TRBJ1-2, with 8 bases matching TRBD1. The sequencing sample was made of blood. CDR3 DNA sequence: TGTGCCAGCTCACGACAGGGGAACTATGGCTACACCTTC. The encoded protein is CASSRQGNYGYTF.